This TCR beta chain was profiled in a study of monozygotic twins with inflammatory bowel disease. Per sample, reverse transcription was split into eight reactions. Using the 5' RACE reads, TCRdb records one entry per CDR3 protein without DNA. Recorded for this sample: 200,000 to 250,000 distinct CDR3 sequences. Sampling involved one blood draw (about 2.6 ml) for every donor. This CDR3 contains 15 residues. Germline CDR1 and CDR2: SGHVS and FNYEAQ. For this clonotype: The antigen is unknown.

Overall study results and limits: It was observed that concordant and discordant twins did not differ in repertoire similarity, possibly given limited power. There was no support for any single strong signal or clonotype associated with IBD.

J is TRBJ2-1 and V is TRBV7-6; TCRdb lists TRBD1, though no DNA is available to test this call. The specimen was blood. This TCR was recovered from a human donor with ulcerative colitis or Crohn's disease, or a healthy co-twin of an affected twin (not recorded which). CDR3 sequence: CASSATDRGGGEQFF.